This TCR beta chain stems from a study of shared clonotypes between healthy human individuals. Study at large: Each donor's CD4 naive and CD4 memory cells filled three plates apiece, CD8 naive two, and CD8 memory one. Study findings and constraints: The study found approximately 5% of naive CD4 clonotypes shared across a handful of donors.

A word on this clone: Its antigen remains unknown.

Splitting of CD4+ cells produced CD45RA+ naive and CD45RA-negative memory subsets. Under the authors' procedure: ImmunoSEQ sequences covered only the junction and lacked quality scores; filtering therefore differed. Sequenced by immunoSEQ multiplex PCR; TCRdb stores in-frame clones only, minus some. V and J calls and clone size follow that table, whereas D and trimming were derived from the DNA. The repertoire holds around 990,000 clones, with around 77% as singletons. The CDR3 has 15 amino acids. Germline lookup yields CDR1 LGHNA and CDR2 YSLEER. Trimming stripped 3 bases from V and 9 bases from J, with 21 bases between.

J is TRBJ2-7 and V is TRBV4-3, with D tentatively TRBD1 or TRBD2 (5 bases each). The sequenced sample consisted of memory CD4+ T cells from PBMCs. Subset defined: CD45RA-negative fraction. This sequence was found in a man younger than 35 in good health. Some clones in this sample may be carry-over from other donors' samples. CDR3: CASSQEPRVSGGQYF. The CDR3 coding sequence is TGCGCCAGCAGCCAGGAACCACGGGTGTCTGGGGGGCAGTACTTC.